This T cell receptor beta chain comes out of a study of post-analysis software for immune sequencing data. Study information: Recorded disease courses covered relapsing-remitting, secondary progressive and progressive-relapsing multiple sclerosis. Some patients had no subtype annotation.

Unique molecular identifiers were built into the TCR beta cDNA libraries. When 1 to 10 million T cells were used, they gave about 540,000 cDNA molecules. TCRdb re-called the PCR reads with MiXCR, one entry per CDR3 protein. The sample comprises about 430,000 distinct CDR3 sequences, about 40% of which are singletons, and around 8% rests with the top ten. The CDR3 extends over 17 amino acids. Germline CDR1 and CDR2: MNHEY and SMNVEV (reference sequence). General study findings and limits: Significantly decreased normalized Chao1 diversity was recorded for multiple sclerosis patients relative to controls. Under F measure analysis, samples from one preparation batch co-clustered strongly. Elevated frequency relative to controls characterized four to six TRBV segments in patients, TRBV5-6, TRBV5-1 and TRBV20-1 among them.

In regard to this clonotype: Its antigen is undetermined.

The rearrangement uses TRBV27 and TRBJ1-1; possibly TRBD1 for D (6 bases). The sequenced sample consisted of blood. The clonotype comes from a girl aged 2 to 9 with multiple sclerosis. The chain's CDR3 is CALNGQGRAPTLTEAFF. The CDR3 DNA reads as TGTGCGTTAAACGGCCAGGGGCGAGCCCCCACGCTCACTGAAGCTTTCTTT.